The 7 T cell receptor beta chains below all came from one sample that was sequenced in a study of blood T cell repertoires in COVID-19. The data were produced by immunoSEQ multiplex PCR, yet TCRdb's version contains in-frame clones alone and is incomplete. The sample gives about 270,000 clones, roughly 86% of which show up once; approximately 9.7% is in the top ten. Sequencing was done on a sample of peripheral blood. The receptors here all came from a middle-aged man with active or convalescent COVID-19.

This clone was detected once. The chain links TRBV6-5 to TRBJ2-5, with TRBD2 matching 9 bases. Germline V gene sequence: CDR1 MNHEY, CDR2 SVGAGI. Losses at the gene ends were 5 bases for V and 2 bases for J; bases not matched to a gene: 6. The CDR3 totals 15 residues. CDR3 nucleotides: TGTGCCAGCAGTAGAAGCGGGGGGAAACAAGAGACCCAGTACTTC. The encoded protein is CASSRSGGKQETQYF.

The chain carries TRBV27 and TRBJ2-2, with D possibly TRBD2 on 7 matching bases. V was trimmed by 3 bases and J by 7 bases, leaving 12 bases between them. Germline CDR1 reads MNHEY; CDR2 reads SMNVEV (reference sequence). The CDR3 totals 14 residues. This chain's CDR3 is CASSFGGHGGELFF. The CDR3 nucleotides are TGTGCCAGCAGTTTCGGGGGGCACGGCGGGGAGCTGTTTTTT.

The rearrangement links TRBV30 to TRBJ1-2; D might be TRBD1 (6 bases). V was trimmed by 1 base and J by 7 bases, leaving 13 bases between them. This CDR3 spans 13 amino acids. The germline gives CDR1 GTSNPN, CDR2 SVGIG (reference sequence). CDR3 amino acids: CAWSGGQSFGYTF. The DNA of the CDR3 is TGTGCCTGGAGTGGGGGGCAATCCTTTGGCTACACCTTC.

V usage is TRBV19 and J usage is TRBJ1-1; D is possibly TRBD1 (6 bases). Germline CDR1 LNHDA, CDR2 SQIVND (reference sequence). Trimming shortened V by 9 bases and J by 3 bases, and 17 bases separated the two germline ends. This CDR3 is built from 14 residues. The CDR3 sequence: CASLFTGRDTEAFF. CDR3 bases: TGTGCCAGCCTTTTTACAGGGCGAGACACTGAAGCTTTCTTT.

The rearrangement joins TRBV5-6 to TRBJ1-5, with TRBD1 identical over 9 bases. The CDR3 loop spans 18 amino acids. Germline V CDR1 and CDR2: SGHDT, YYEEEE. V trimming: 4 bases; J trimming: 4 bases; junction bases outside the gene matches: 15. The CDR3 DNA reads TGTGCCAGCAGCACCTTCCGGGACAGGGAAGGTCTTAATCAGCCCCAGCATTTT. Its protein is CASSTFRDREGLNQPQHF.

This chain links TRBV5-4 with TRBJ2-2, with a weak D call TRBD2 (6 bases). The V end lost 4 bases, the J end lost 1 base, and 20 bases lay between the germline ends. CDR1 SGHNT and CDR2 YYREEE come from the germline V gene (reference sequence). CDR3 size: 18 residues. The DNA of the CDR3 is TGTGCCAGCAGCCCGGGGGTACGCCTAGCAATGAACACCGGGGAGCTGTTTTTT. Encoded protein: CASSPGVRLAMNTGELFF.

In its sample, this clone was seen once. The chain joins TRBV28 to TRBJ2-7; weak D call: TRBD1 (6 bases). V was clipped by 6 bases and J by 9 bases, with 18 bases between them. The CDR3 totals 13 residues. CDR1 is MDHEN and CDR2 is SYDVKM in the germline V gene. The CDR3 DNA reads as TGTGCCAGCAGCTCCCAGGGGCGTGTAGGGCAGTACTTC. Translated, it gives CASSSQGRVGQYF.